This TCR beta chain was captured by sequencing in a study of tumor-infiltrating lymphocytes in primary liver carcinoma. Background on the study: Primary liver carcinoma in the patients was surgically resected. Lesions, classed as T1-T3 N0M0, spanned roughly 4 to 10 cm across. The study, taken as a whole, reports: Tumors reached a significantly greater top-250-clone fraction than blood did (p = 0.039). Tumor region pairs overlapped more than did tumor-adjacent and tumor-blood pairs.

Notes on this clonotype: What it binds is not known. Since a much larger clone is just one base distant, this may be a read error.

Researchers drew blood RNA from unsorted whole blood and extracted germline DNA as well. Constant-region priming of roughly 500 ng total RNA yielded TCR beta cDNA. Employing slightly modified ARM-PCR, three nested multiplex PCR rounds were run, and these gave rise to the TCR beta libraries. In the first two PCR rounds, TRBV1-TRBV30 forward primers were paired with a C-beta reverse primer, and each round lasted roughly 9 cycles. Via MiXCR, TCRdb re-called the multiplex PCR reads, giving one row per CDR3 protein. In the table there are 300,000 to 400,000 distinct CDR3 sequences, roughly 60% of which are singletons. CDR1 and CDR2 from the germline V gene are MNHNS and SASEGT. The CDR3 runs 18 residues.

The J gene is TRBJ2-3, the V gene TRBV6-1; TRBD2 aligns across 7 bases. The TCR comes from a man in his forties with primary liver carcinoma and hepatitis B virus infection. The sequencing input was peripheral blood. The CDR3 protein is CVSIASSGEEISTDTQYF. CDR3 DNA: TGTGTCAGCATCGCATCGAGCGGGGAAGAGATTAGCACAGATACGCAGTATTTT.